The next 20 T cell receptor beta chains were all read from a single sample in a study of shared T cell receptors in the human thymus. TCRdb's table, derived via immunoSEQ multiplex PCR, lists solely in-frame clones and lacks some. The repertoire consists of more than 550,000 clones, with 70% to 90% occurring once and the leading ten covering around 0.0099%. These same data were also listed under a study on human thymus T cells.

The sample was thymocytes. All receptors derive from a girl less than two years old with a congenital heart defect.

This chain uses TRBV5-1 with TRBJ1-2; maybe TRBD1 (5 bases). The length of the CDR3 is 19 residues. Trimming removed 0 bases at V and 8 bases at J, with 29 bases between. Per germline, CDR1 SGHRS and CDR2 YFSETQ. The CDR3 DNA sequence: TGCGCCAGCAGCTTGGAGTTCGGAGGCTTTGGGGGGATCGTGGGCGGCTACACCTTC. It is translated as CASSLEFGGFGGIVGGYTF.

The chain couples TRBV18 to TRBJ1-2; TRBD1 agrees at 7 bases. Germline values: CDR1 KGHSH, CDR2 LQKENI. The V gene end was trimmed by 2 bases and the J gene end by 8 bases; junction bases not matched to a gene: 8. The CDR3 runs 14 residues. The CDR3 reads CASSPYRGERGYTF. In nucleotides, the CDR3 is TGTGCCAGCTCACCATACAGGGGCGAACGGGGCTACACCTTC.

This clone was seen only a few times. The chain joins TRBV6-1 to TRBJ1-5, with a possible D match to TRBD1 (6 bases). Per germline, CDR1 MNHNS and CDR2 SASEGT. The CDR3 loop spans 15 amino acids. V lost 10 bases to trimming and J lost 2 bases, with 18 bases between them. The DNA for the CDR3 is TGTGCCACCCTCCGGGGGGCTGAAGGCAATCAGCCCCAGCATTTT. Encoded protein: CATLRGAEGNQPQHF.

The chain carries TRBV11-2 and TRBJ2-7; 7 positions agree with TRBD1. Germline-derived CDR1 and CDR2 are SGHAT and FQNNGV. Trimming at V came to 3 bases and at J to 2 bases, leaving 1 base not matched to a gene. This CDR3 region has 13 residues. DNA for the CDR3: TGTGCCAGCAGCTTCGGGACAGCCTACGAGCAGTACTTC. Translating gives CASSFGTAYEQYF.

The V call is TRBV7-2, the J call TRBJ2-2; 9 bases match TRBD1. The junction had 4 bases not matched to a gene; V was cut back by 5 bases and J by 3 bases. CDR1 SGHTA and CDR2 FQGNSA come from the germline V gene. This CDR3 has 15 amino acids. CDR3 bases: TGTGCCAGCAGCCCTCGGGACAGGGACACCGGGGAGCTGTTTTTT. Translating it yields CASSPRDRDTGELFF.

This clone was observed a few times. V gene TRBV25-1 combines with J gene TRBJ1-4, with TRBD1 identical over 8 bases. Germline V lookup: CDR1 MGHDK, CDR2 SYGVNS. This CDR3 contains 14 residues. V dropped 3 bases and J dropped 6; count of bases not matched to a gene: 3. CDR3 sequence reads: CASSDTGGYEKLFF. CDR3 in DNA: TGTGCCAGCAGTGACACAGGGGGGTATGAAAAACTGTTTTTT.

This sequence joins TRBV30 and TRBJ2-7; 7 nucleotides agree with TRBD2. The V segment lost 1 base and the J segment 2 bases; nucleotides outside the gene matches: 5. Germline values: CDR1 GTSNPN, CDR2 SVGIG (reference sequence). This CDR3 region has 14 residues. CDR3 residues: CAWSAFREAYEQYF. The CDR3 nucleotides read TGTGCCTGGAGTGCGTTTCGGGAGGCCTACGAGCAGTACTTC.

The chain carries TRBV5-1 and TRBJ1-2; TRBD1 agrees at 7 bases. This CDR3 has 14 residues. Germline V gene data show CDR1 as SGHRS and CDR2 as YFSETQ. The V segment lost 1 base and the J segment 14 bases; nucleotides outside the gene matches: 14. CDR3 sequence: CASSLPTGDGPGTF. CDR3 nucleotide sequence: TGCGCCAGCAGCTTGCCAACAGGGGACGGCCCGGGGACCTTC.

The J gene is TRBJ2-7, the V gene TRBV2; no definite D call. Trimming removed 5 bases from V and 2 bases from J, with 10 bases in between. This CDR3 has 13 residues. Germline V gene sequence: CDR1 SNHLY, CDR2 FYNNEI. CDR3 DNA sequence: TGTGCCAGCAGTATGGAGTCTACCTACGAGCAGTACTTC. This translates into CASSMESTYEQYF.

This chain uses TRBV7-9 with TRBJ2-6; weak D call: TRBD2 (6 bases). The CDR3 is 17 residues long. Trimming shortened V by 11 bases and J by 0 bases, and 20 bases separated the two germline ends. CDR1 SEHNR and CDR2 FQNEAQ come from the germline V gene (reference sequence). CDR3 region: CAGAAGRRHSGANVLTF. The CDR3 bases are TGTGCCGGGGCGGCAGGGAGGCGTCACTCTGGGGCCAACGTCCTGACTTTC.

V is TRBV5-1 and J is TRBJ2-1; maybe TRBD2 (7 bases). V was trimmed by 0 bases and J by 7 bases, leaving 11 bases between them. Germline V CDR1 and CDR2: SGHRS, YFSETQ. This CDR3 has 14 residues. The CDR3 nucleotides read TGCGCCAGCAGCTTGGACGGGGGGCGGAATGAGCAGTTCTTC. Its protein is CASSLDGGRNEQFF.

The genes are TRBV4-1 and TRBJ2-3, with 12 bases that match TRBD2. V trimming: 0 bases; J trimming: 1 base; junction bases outside the gene matches: 8. The CDR3 consists of 19 residues. Germline V lookup: CDR1 MGHRA, CDR2 YSYEKL. For the CDR3, the DNA is TGCGCCAGCAGCCAAGAGGCGACTAGCGGGGGCAGCCGCACAGATACGCAGTATTTT. It translates to CASSQEATSGGSRTDTQYF.

This rearrangement joins TRBV4-1 to TRBJ2-5; a weak D match, TRBD2 (5 bases). V was cut by 1 base and J by 13 bases, with 13 bases left in between. CDR1 MGHRA and CDR2 YSYEKL come from the germline V gene. The CDR3 runs 12 residues. CDR3 sequence reads: CASSQGGLRPYF. DNA for the CDR3: TGCGCCAGCAGCCAAGGCGGACTCCGCCCGTACTTC.

CDR3 DNA: TGCGCCAGCAGCCAAGAAGGGATCAGGGTAGCTCAGCCCCAGCATTTT. As protein: CASSQEGIRVAQPQHF. The rearrangement joins TRBV4-1 to TRBJ1-5, with D perhaps matching TRBD1 (5 bases). Germline V gene lookup returns CDR1 MGHRA and CDR2 YSYEKL. Between the trimmed V and J ends, which lost 0 bases and 6 bases, there was a span of 15 bases. This CDR3 is 16 amino acids long.

V is TRBV4-2 and J is TRBJ2-2; TRBD2 might be the D (7 bases). The CDR3 contains 19 residues. Trimming pared 0 bases from V and 2 bases from J, leaving 19 bases between. Per the germline V gene, CDR1 is LGHNA and CDR2 is YNFKEQ. The DNA of the CDR3 is TGTGCCAGCAGCCAAGAACTCGGGAGGAGGGACAATAACACCGGGGAGCTGTTTTTT. Residues: CASSQELGRRDNNTGELFF.

V usage is TRBV9 and J usage is TRBJ1-1; D unclear. The germline CDR1 and CDR2 sequences are SGDLS and YYNGEE. This CDR3 spans 17 amino acids. The V and J ends lost 4 bases and 1 base respectively, with 20 bases between them. CDR3 nucleotides: TGTGCCAGCAGCTCAAGAGCGAGGGTAAGAGGGAACACTGAAGCTTTCTTT. It translates to CASSSRARVRGNTEAFF.

V gene TRBV19 combines with J gene TRBJ1-1; no reliable D call. The CDR3 is made up of 16 amino acids. Germline CDR1 reads LNHDA; CDR2 reads SQIVND (reference sequence). V gave up 7 bases and J gave up 1 base, with 19 bases separating them. DNA for the CDR3: TGTGCCAGTAAAGTCACCAAGCCGAACAGGAACACTGAAGCTTTCTTT. This sequence encodes CASKVTKPNRNTEAFF.

The rearrangement links TRBV27 to TRBJ1-2, with TRBD1 as a possible D gene (6 bases). This CDR3 is built from 20 residues. Germline CDR1 MNHEY, CDR2 SMNVEV (reference sequence). V was pared by 4 bases and J by 2 bases, with 29 bases between. The CDR3 loop is CASSCLSGARGSTRNYGYTF. The DNA of the CDR3 is TGTGCCAGCAGTTGTCTGTCAGGGGCGAGAGGGTCTACTAGGAACTATGGCTACACCTTC.

The gene calls are TRBV25-1 and TRBJ2-1; 11 bases are shared with TRBD2. With V trimmed by 3 bases and J by 7 bases, 5 bases remained unmatched. The CDR3 length is 15 residues. Looked up from germline, CDR1 is MGHDK and CDR2 is SYGVNS. CDR3 nucleotide sequence: TGTGCCAGCAGTGACCCGACTAGCGGGGAAAATGAGCAGTTCTTC. As protein: CASSDPTSGENEQFF.

Written as DNA, the CDR3 is TGCGCCAGCAGCCAAGATAGCCGGACAGGCGATACTAATGAAAAACTGTTTTTT. This codes for CASSQDSRTGDTNEKLFF. The chain has TRBV4-3 and TRBJ1-4, with 7 bases that match TRBD1. Germline loops: CDR1 LGHNA, CDR2 YSLEER. This CDR3 is 18 amino acids long. J lost 2 bases, V lost 0 bases, and 9 bases had no gene match.